This T cell receptor (beta chain) was obtained from a study of regulatory T cells in long-lasting Graves disease. Arm-PCR of CDR3 regions and iRepertoire HTBI primers were used to build TCR beta libraries. Under the authors' procedure: The samples yielded 55 to 75 TRBV and around 13 TRBJ segments. One entry per CDR3 protein, called by TCRdb with MiXCR from the multiplex PCR reads. Clone size and V and J calls follow TCRdb, not the original study. The profile covers around 400,000 distinct CDR3 sequences, with 15% to 17% appearing a single time and about a fifth taken by the ten largest. Study-level findings and limits: There was favoring of TRBV28, TRBJ1-2 and TRBJ2-5 in persistent disease. Newly diagnosed Graves' patients exceeded persistent ones in TCR diversity.

Comments on this clonotype: Antigen specificity is unknown.

Time point indicated: newly diagnosed GD, antithyroid drugs for less than 3 months. RNA isolated from PBMCs was used to make the TCR library. The CDR3 spans 17 residues. CDR1 is MRHNA and CDR2 is SNTAGT in the germline V gene. The ends were cut back, 0 bases at V and 5 bases at J, with 17 bases in the middle. The receptor was isolated from a female donor with Graves disease. The sample here was peripheral blood mononuclear cells (PBMCs), taken at new diagnosis, from a patient treated with antithyroid drugs. The chain carries TRBV6-4 and TRBJ2-1; D gene uncertain. The CDR3 here is CASSDSSGPQGHNEQFF. The CDR3 bases are TGTGCCAGCAGTGACTCGTCCGGGCCCCAAGGACACAATGAGCAGTTCTTC.